Given below is one TCR beta chain in context. Its antigen is not known. Other DNA variants within this sample encode the same CDR3. The CDR3 is 13 residues long. Trimming stripped 3 bases from V and 4 bases from J, with 7 bases between. In germline, CDR1 is LNHDA, CDR2 SQIVND (reference sequence). Clones were read by immunoSEQ multiplex PCR, and TCRdb kept only the in-frame ones, dropping some. Here the sample spans some 120,000 clones, around 94% being singletons. These data belong to a study of T cell responses to AZD1222 COVID-19 vaccine. On the study more broadly: Researchers grouped second doses given at about 4 or about 12 weeks into one pool.

Points from the study as a whole: Among the donors, most were white British and more were female, and clonal diversity was possibly underestimated.

This chain links TRBV19 with TRBJ2-1, with D hard to call. The clonotype comes from an adult in good health. Sequenced here: peripheral blood, sampled on day 0 of AZD1222 vaccination. CDR3 sequence: CASSISAYNEQFF. The CDR3 DNA follows: TGTGCCAGTAGTATTTCGGCTTACAATGAGCAGTTCTTC.